The 19 T cell receptor beta chains given below trace back to one sample, sequenced in a study of blood T cells in healthy people across ages (dated by TCRdb to about 2015). Library construction relied on 5' RACE. The instrument given in TCRdb is Illumina HiSeq 2500. A second roughly 7 to 11 cycle PCR used a sample-barcoded 5' primer and a J-beta primer mix. TCRdb handled the public reads itself, with Q25 trimming in fastp and clone calling in MiXCR, and kept productive beta chains. CDR3 protein duplicates are merged, each entry listing the most common genes and DNA. This sample is represented by about 1.8 million distinct CDR3 sequences; around 48% of them were singletons. 2.1% of the sample lies in the top ten. Sequencing was performed on blood. The receptors originated from a woman aged 40 to 49 in good health.

This chain uses TRBV29-1 with TRBJ2-1; D is perhaps TRBD2 (5 bases). CDR1 SQVTM and CDR2 ANQGSEA come from the germline V gene. V gave up 2 bases and J gave up 4 bases, with 12 bases separating them. The CDR3 length is 14 residues. The CDR3 loop reads CSVERLAQYNEQFF. The CDR3 DNA reads TGCAGCGTTGAACGTCTAGCCCAATACAATGAGCAGTTCTTC.

The chain carries TRBV7-2 and TRBJ2-5; 8 bases map to TRBD1. The V gene's germline CDR1 is SGHTA and CDR2 FQGNSA. The CDR3 covers 15 residues. Losses at the gene ends were 1 base for V and 7 bases for J; bases not matched to a gene: 8. CDR3 bases: TGTGCCAGCAGCTTAGATCTACAGGGGGGAGGGACCCAGTACTTC. Its translation is CASSLDLQGGGTQYF.

The chain employs TRBV12-3 or TRBV12-4 and TRBJ2-3, with 8 nucleotides matching TRBD2. With 5 bases clipped from V and 7 bases from J, the junction kept 8 bases outside the gene matches. This CDR3 has 14 residues. This chain's CDR3 is CASSPTGGGYTQYF. The CDR3, as DNA: TGTGCCAGCAGTCCTACGGGGGGGGGATATACGCAGTATTTT.

This clonotype was counted only a few times. The rearrangement joins TRBV10-3 to TRBJ2-7; D is ambiguous. Per germline, CDR1 ENHRY and CDR2 SYGVKD. V gave up 2 bases and J gave up 0 bases, with 8 bases separating them. The CDR3 contains 14 residues. CDR3 sequence (DNA): TGTGCCATCAGTGAGATTCAGAACTCCTACGAGCAGTACTTC. As protein: CAISEIQNSYEQYF.

The chain combines TRBV7-2 with TRBJ1-2; D is undetermined. Trimming stripped 3 bases from V and 4 bases from J, with 9 bases between. The CDR3 is 13 amino acids. Per the germline V gene, CDR1 is SGHTA and CDR2 is FQGNSA. The CDR3 loop reads CASSFGHLYGYTF. DNA of the CDR3: TGTGCCAGCAGCTTTGGGCACCTCTATGGCTACACCTTC.

This clonotype was seen more than once but under ten times. The chain links TRBV20-1 to TRBJ2-5; 7 nucleotides match TRBD2. J lost 0 bases, V lost 7 bases, and 8 bases had no gene match. Germline loops: CDR1 DFQATT, CDR2 SNEGSKA (reference sequence). The CDR3 covers 14 residues. The CDR3 bases are TGCAGTGGACTAGCCGCACTGTACCAAGAGACCCAGTACTTC. It codes for CSGLAALYQETQYF.

In its sample, this clonotype was seen a few times. The V and J genes are TRBV20-1 and TRBJ2-7; 9 bases are shared with TRBD1. CDR3 length: 13 amino acids. The V gene's germline CDR1 is DFQATT and CDR2 SNEGSKA (reference sequence). V lost 0 bases to trimming and J lost 3 bases; unmatched junction nucleotides: 0. The CDR3 region is CSAREGQGYEQYF. The CDR3, as DNA: TGCAGTGCTAGAGAGGGACAGGGCTACGAGCAGTACTTC.

V gene TRBV6-5 combines with J gene TRBJ2-5; D is perhaps TRBD1 or TRBD2 (5 bases each). Germline assignment: CDR1 MNHEY and CDR2 SVGAGI. This CDR3 spans 12 amino acids. Deletions cut 6 bases from V and 5 bases from J, with 10 bases between. In DNA form, the CDR3 reads TGTGCCAGCAGGGGGACCGTTGAGACCCAGTACTTC. This gives the protein CASRGTVETQYF.

Here the CDR3 DNA reads TGTGCCAGCACCAAACAGGGGTATGTGGACACCATATATTTT. Residues: CASTKQGYVDTIYF. The rearrangement links TRBV12-3 or TRBV12-4 to TRBJ1-3; 7 nucleotides agree with TRBD1. The CDR3 runs to 14 residues. The trim removed 7 bases at V and 8 bases at J, leaving 11 bases unmatched.

The CDR3 DNA reads TGTGCCAGCAGCTTGGCTCCTAGCTTAGGCCAAGAGACCCAGTACTTC. Its protein product is CASSLAPSLGQETQYF. The V call is TRBV5-4, the J call TRBJ2-5, with a possible D match to TRBD2 (5 bases). The CDR3 runs 16 residues. Germline values: CDR1 SGHNT, CDR2 YYREEE (reference sequence). V was shortened by 0 bases and J by 1 base, with 13 bases between the two germline ends.

This clonotype was picked up many times. J is TRBJ1-2 and V is TRBV20-1; 7 positions agree with TRBD1. The trim removed 6 bases at V and 4 bases at J, leaving 14 bases unmatched. This CDR3 region has 15 residues. Germline loops: CDR1 DFQATT, CDR2 SNEGSKA (reference sequence). The CDR3, as DNA: TGCAGTGCCGGGGACAGCGCAATTCAGGGCTATGGCTACACCTTC. Amino acids: CSAGDSAIQGYGYTF.

This clonotype was counted between two and nine times. J is TRBJ2-5 and V is TRBV6-2 or TRBV6-3; tentative D call: TRBD1 (5 bases). This CDR3 spans 16 amino acids. V was pared by 2 bases and J by 1 base, with 14 bases between. CDR1 and CDR2 from the germline V gene are MNHEY and SVGEGT. CDR3 nucleotides: TGTGCCAGCAGTTACCGGGCAGGGCAAGTCCAAGAGACCCAGTACTTC. Its translation is CASSYRAGQVQETQYF.

This clonotype showed up just a few times. The V call is TRBV7-2, the J call TRBJ2-5; D remains unclear. Germline V gives CDR1 SGHTA, CDR2 FQGNSA. This CDR3 contains 15 residues. V was trimmed by 2 bases and J by 4 bases, leaving 14 bases between them. In nucleotides, the CDR3 is TGTGCCAGCAGCTTAACCGCGGCGGTGGGAGAGACCCAGTACTTC. It codes for CASSLTAAVGETQYF.

The V gene is TRBV11-2, the J gene TRBJ2-7; D might be TRBD1 or TRBD2, each matching 5 bases. Deletions cut 4 bases from V and 4 bases from J, with 17 bases between. The CDR3 has 15 residues. The germline CDR1 and CDR2 sequences are SGHAT and FQNNGV. DNA for the CDR3: TGTGCCAGCAGCTCCATACGGGCAGGGACGTACGAGCAGTACTTC. Protein sequence: CASSSIRAGTYEQYF.

The V call is TRBV7-9, the J call TRBJ1-6, with TRBD1 matching over 8 bases. J gave up 9 bases and V 0 bases, and 7 bases lay outside the gene matches. Germline assignment: CDR1 SEHNR and CDR2 FQNEAQ (reference sequence). The length of the CDR3 is 16 residues. The CDR3 reads CASSLAPTGETSPLHF. For the CDR3, the DNA is TGTGCCAGCAGCTTAGCGCCGACAGGGGAGACTTCACCCCTCCACTTT.

The V and J genes are TRBV4-1 and TRBJ2-1, with 7 bases aligning to TRBD1. Germline CDR1 MGHRA, CDR2 YSYEKL. The trim removed 0 bases at V and 5 bases at J, leaving 7 bases unmatched. The CDR3 runs to 16 residues. The CDR3 DNA sequence: TGCGCCAGCAGCCAAGATGCAGGGGGTCACCACAATGAGCAGTTCTTC. This encodes CASSQDAGGHHNEQFF.

The CDR3 loop reads CASSFASGGLDTQYF. As DNA, the CDR3 is TGTGCCAGCAGTTTTGCTAGCGGGGGTTTAGATACGCAGTATTTT. The chain uses TRBV12-3 or TRBV12-4 and TRBJ2-3; 10 bases align to TRBD2. The CDR3 contains 15 residues. The V and J ends lost 3 bases and 5 bases, in that order; junction bases with no gene match: 5.

In this sample, this clonotype turned up a few times. The J gene is TRBJ2-1, the V gene TRBV12-3 or TRBV12-4, with 9 bases identical to TRBD1. CDR3 size: 14 residues. J lost 8 bases, V lost 6 bases, and 8 bases had no gene match. CDR3 DNA: TGTGCCAGCAGCGAGACAGGGGGACGGGATGAGCAGTTCTTC. As protein: CASSETGGRDEQFF.

In its sample, this clonotype was seen a few times. The chain links TRBV7-2 to TRBJ1-2; D uncertain. The length of the CDR3 is 15 residues. V was pared by 4 bases and J by 7 bases, with 19 bases between. Germline V gene data show CDR1 as SGHTA and CDR2 as FQGNSA. CDR3 bases: TGTGCCAGCAGCTGGGTTCGCGGGGAGGGAGGTGGCTACACCTTC. Protein product: CASSWVRGEGGGYTF.